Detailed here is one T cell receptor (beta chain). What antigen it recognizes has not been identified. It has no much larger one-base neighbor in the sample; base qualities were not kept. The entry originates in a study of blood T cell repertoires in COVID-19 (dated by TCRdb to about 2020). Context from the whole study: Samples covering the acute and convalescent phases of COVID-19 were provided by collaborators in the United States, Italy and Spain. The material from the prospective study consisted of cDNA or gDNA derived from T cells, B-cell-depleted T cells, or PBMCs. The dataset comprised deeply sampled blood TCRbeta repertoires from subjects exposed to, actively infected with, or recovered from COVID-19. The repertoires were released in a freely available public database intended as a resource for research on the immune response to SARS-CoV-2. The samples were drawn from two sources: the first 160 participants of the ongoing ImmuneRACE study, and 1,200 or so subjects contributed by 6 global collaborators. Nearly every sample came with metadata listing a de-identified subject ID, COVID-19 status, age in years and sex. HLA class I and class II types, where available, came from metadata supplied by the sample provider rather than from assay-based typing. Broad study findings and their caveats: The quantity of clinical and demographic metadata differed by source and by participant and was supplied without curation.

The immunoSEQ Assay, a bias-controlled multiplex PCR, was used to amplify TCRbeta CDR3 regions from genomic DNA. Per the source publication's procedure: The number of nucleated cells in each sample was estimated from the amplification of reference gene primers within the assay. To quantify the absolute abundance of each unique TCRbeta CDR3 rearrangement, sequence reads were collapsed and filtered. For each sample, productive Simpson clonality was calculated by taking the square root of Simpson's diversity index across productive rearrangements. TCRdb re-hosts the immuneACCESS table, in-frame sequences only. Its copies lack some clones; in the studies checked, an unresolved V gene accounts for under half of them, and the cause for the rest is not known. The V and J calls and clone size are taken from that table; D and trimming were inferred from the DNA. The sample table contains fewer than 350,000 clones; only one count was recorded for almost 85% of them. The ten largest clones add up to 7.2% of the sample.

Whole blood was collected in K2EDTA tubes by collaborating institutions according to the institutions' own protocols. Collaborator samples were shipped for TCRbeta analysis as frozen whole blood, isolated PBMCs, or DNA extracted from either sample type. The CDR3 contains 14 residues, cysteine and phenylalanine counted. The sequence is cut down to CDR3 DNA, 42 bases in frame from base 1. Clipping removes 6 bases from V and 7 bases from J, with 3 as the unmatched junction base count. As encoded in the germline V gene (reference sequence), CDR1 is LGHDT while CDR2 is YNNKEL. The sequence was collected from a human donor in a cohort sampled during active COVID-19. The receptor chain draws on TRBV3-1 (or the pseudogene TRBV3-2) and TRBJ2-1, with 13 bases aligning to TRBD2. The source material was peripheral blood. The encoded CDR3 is CASRLGLAGNEQFF. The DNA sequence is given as TGTGCCAGCAGACTGGGACTAGCGGGGAATGAGCAGTTCTTC.